One TCR beta chain is described in this entry. Clones were read by immunoSEQ multiplex PCR, and TCRdb kept only the in-frame ones, dropping some. The sample holds under 250,000 clones, about 91% seen once. This record belongs to a study of blood T cell repertoires in COVID-19. The CDR3 length is 13 residues. Trimming removed 2 bases from V and 1 base from J, with 6 bases in between. The V gene is TRBV12-3 or TRBV12-4, the J gene TRBJ2-7, with D unresolved. The TCR sequence derives from a woman aged 25 to 39 with COVID-19, enrolled during active disease. The source material was peripheral blood. CDR3 loop: CASSLSSSYEQYF. CDR3 in DNA: TGTGCCAGCAGTTTATCCAGTTCCTACGAGCAGTACTTC.